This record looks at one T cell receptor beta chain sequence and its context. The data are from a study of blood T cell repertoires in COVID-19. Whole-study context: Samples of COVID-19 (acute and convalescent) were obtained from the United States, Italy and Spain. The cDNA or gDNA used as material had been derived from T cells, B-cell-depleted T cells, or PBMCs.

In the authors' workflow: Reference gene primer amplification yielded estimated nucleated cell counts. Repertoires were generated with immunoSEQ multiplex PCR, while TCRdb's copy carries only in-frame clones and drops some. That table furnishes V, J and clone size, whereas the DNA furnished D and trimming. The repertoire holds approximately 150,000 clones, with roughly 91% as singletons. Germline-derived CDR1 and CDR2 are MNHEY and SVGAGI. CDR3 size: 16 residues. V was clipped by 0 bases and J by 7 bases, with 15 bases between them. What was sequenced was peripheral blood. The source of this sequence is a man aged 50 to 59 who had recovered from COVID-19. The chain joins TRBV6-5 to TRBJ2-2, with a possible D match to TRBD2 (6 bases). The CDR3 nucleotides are TGTGCCAGCAGTTACTCGGGGGGACCACTGAGCGGGGAGCTGTTTTTT. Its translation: CASSYSGGPLSGELFF.